This TCR beta chain was identified in a study of regulatory T cells in long-lasting Graves disease. Study as a whole: Graves' patients (newly diagnosed) had been on antithyroid drugs under 3 months.

V was clipped by 7 bases and J by 5 bases, with 11 bases between them. Germline CDR1 is GTSNPN and CDR2 is SVGIG (reference sequence). The CDR3 is made up of 12 amino acids. The time point here: newly diagnosed GD, antithyroid drugs for less than 3 months. After RNA was extracted from PBMCs, the TCR library was made from it. The table lists this clonotype with many counts. Libraries of TCR beta came from iRepertoire HTBI primers plus Arm-PCR of CDR3 regions. Via MiXCR, TCRdb re-called the multiplex PCR reads, giving one row per CDR3 protein. The table records roughly 510,000 distinct CDR3 sequences, 15% to 20% of them present only once. Separately, the same data were catalogued under a study of T cells in Graves' hyperthyroidism and ophthalmopathy.

This sequence originates from a man younger than 35 with Graves disease. The chain employs TRBV30 and TRBJ1-4, with D possibly TRBD1 on 6 matching bases. The material was peripheral blood mononuclear cells (PBMCs), obtained at new diagnosis, from a patient treated with antithyroid drugs. CDR3 coding DNA: TGTGCCTACGGGACACCAAATGAAAAACTGTTTTTT. Its translation is CAYGTPNEKLFF.